The entry that follows covers one T cell receptor (beta chain) sequence. Its antigen is as yet unknown. These data belong to a study of CD8 T cells in Susac syndrome. The study's findings and limits: As acknowledged by the study, its TCR sequencing and HLA analysis included a relatively small number of individuals.

An amount of RNA that ranged from roughly 0.45 to 1 ug was reverse transcribed with random hexamers. Amplification of TCR beta CDR3 was carried out by immunoSEQ multiplex PCR, which covered 54 Vbeta and 13 Jbeta segments. TCRdb itself ran the immunoSEQ multiplex PCR reads through MiXCR, one entry per CDR3 protein. This table holds 140,000 to 150,000 distinct CDR3 sequences, about 95% found once. Sequencing of TCR beta was performed on blood CD8+ T cells and on blood CD4+ T cells. Purification of the CD8+ and CD4+ T cells relied on negative isolation, and TEMRA cells underwent FACS enrichment. The specimen was CD4+ T cells from PBMCs. The origin of this receptor is a human donor with multiple sclerosis.

CDR3 sequence: CSATGRDASGANVLTF. Written as DNA, the CDR3 is TGCAGTGCTACCGGCAGGGACGCCTCTGGGGCCAACGTCCTGACTTTC. The chain has TRBV20-1 and TRBJ2-6; either TRBD1 or TRBD2 may fit D (5 bases each). The CDR3 covers 16 residues. The germline V gene encodes CDR1 DFQATT and CDR2 SNEGSKA (reference sequence). Trimming stripped 4 bases from V and 0 bases from J, with 13 bases between.